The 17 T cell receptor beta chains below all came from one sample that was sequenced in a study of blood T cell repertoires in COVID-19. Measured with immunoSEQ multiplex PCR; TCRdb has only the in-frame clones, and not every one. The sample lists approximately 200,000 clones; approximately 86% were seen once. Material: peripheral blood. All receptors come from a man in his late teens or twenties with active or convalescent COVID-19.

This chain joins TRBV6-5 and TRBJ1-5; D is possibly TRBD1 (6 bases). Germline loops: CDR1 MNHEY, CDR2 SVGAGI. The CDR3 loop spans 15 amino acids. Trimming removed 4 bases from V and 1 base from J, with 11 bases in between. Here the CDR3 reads CASSWGGGSNQPQHF. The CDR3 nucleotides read TGTGCCAGCAGTTGGGGAGGGGGGAGCAATCAGCCCCAGCATTTT.

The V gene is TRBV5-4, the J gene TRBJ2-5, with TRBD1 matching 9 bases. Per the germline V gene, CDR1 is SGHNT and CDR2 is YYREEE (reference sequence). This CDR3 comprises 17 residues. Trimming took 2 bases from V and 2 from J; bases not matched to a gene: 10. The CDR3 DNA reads TGTGCCAGCAGCTTTACCGGACAGGGGTCCGCGCAAGAGACCCAGTACTTC. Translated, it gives CASSFTGQGSAQETQYF.

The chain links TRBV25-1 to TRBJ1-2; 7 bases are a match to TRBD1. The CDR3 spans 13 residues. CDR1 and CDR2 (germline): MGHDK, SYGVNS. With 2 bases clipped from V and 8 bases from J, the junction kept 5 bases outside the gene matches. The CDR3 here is CASSETGDGGYTF. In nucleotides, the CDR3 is TGTGCCAGCAGTGAAACAGGGGACGGCGGCTACACCTTC.

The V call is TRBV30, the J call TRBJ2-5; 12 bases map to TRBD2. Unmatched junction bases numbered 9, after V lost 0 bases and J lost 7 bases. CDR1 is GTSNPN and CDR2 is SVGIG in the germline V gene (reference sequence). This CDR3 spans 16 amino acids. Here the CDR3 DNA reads TGTGCCTGGAGTGTACGTCTAGCGGGAGGGTTAGGGACCCAGTACTTC. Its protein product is CAWSVRLAGGLGTQYF.

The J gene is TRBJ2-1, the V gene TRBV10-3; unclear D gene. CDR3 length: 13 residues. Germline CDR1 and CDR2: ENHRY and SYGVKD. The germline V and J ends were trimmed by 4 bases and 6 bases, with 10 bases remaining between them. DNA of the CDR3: TGTGCCATCAGTGTTTTCGGGTCCAATGAGCAGTTCTTC. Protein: CAISVFGSNEQFF.

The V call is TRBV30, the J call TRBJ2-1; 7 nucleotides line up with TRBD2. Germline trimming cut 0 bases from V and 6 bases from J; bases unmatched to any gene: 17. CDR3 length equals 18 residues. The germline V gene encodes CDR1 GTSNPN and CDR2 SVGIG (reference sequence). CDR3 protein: CAWSVLSYGTGGGNEQFF. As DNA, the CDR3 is TGTGCCTGGAGTGTACTGAGCTACGGTACCGGCGGGGGCAATGAGCAGTTCTTC.

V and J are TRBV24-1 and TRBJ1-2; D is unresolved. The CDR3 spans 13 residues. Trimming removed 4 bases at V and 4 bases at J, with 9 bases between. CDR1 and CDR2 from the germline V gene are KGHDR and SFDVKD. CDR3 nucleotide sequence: TGTGCCACCAGTGAGCGGATCCTCTATGGCTACACCTTC. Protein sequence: CATSERILYGYTF.

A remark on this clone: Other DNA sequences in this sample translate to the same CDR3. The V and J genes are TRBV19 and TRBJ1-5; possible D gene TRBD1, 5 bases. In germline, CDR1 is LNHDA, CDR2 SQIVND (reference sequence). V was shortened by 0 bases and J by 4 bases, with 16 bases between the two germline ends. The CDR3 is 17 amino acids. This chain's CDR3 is CASSIDRGRGINQPQHF. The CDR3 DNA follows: TGTGCCAGTAGTATAGATCGTGGGCGGGGGATAAATCAGCCCCAGCATTTT.

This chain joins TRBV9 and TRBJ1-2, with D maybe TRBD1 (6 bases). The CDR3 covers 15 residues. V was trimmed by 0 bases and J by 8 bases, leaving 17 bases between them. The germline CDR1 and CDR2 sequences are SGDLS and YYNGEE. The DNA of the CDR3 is TGTGCCAGCAGCGTAGGCCCAGGGGAAAAAGGAGGCTACACCTTC. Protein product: CASSVGPGEKGGYTF.

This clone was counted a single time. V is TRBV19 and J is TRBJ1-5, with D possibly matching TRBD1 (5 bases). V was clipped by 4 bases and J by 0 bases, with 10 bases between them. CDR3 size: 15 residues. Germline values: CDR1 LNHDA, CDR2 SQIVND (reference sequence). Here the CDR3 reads CASSTQGNSNQPQHF. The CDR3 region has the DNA TGTGCCAGTAGTACGCAGGGAAATAGCAATCAGCCCCAGCATTTT.

The CDR3, as DNA: TGTGCCAGCAGTGACGGCCGGACAGGGGACACAGATACGCAGTATTTT. Translation gives CASSDGRTGDTDTQYF. The chain uses TRBV6-4 and TRBJ2-3, with TRBD1 matching over 9 bases. The CDR3 runs 16 residues. J lost 2 bases, V lost 2 bases, and 5 bases had no gene match. From germline, CDR1 is MRHNA and CDR2 SNTAGT.

The CDR3 here is CSVRQAIEAFF. The CDR3 DNA follows: TGCAGCGTTCGGCAGGCGATTGAAGCTTTCTTT. The rearrangement links TRBV29-1 to TRBJ1-1; D is ambiguous. CDR3 length: 11 amino acids. Trimming left V 5 bases short and J 7 bases short, with 11 bases between. The germline gives CDR1 SQVTM, CDR2 ANQGSEA.

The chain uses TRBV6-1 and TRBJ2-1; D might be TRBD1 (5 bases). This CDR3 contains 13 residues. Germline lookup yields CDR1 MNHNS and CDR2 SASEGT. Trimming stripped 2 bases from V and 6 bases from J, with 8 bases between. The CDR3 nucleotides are TGTGCCAGCAGTGAACAGGGAATCAATGAGCAGTTCTTC. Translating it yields CASSEQGINEQFF.

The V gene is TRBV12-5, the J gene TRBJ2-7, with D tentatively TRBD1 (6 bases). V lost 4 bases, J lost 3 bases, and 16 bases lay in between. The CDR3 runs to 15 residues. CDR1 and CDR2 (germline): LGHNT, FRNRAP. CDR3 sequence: CASGSGTRGIYEQYF. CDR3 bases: TGTGCTAGTGGTTCCGGGACAAGGGGCATCTACGAGCAGTACTTC.

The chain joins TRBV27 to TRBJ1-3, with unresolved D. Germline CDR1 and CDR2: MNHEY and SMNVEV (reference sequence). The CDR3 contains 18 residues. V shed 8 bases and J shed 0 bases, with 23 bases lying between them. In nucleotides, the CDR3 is TGTGCCAGCTCGACCTTCCCCGGGTCGGAGATCTCTGGAAACACCATATATTTT. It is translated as CASSTFPGSEISGNTIYF.

CDR3 region: CASSLSGRGQETQYF. The CDR3 DNA sequence: TGTGCCAGCAGCCTTAGCGGGAGGGGCCAAGAGACCCAGTACTTC. This chain joins TRBV28 and TRBJ2-5; 11 nucleotides agree with TRBD2. The germline V gene has CDR1 MDHEN and CDR2 SYDVKM. The ends lost 6 bases at V and 1 base at J; junction bases unmatched: 4. The CDR3 length is 15 residues.

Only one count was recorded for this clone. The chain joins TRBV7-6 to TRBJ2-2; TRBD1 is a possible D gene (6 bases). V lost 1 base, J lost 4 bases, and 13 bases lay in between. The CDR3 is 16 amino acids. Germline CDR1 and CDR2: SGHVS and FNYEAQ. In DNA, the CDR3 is TGTGCCAGCAGCTTAGAGAGAAAGACAGGCACCGGGGAGCTGTTTTTT. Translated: CASSLERKTGTGELFF.